This TCR beta chain emerged from a study of cytomegalovirus exposure and HLA in healthy donors (dated 2017 in TCRdb). Some background on the complete study: According to a later analysis, the 110 or so validation repertoires were produced on the same platform as the 666 repertoires of the first cohort. To predict cytomegalovirus infection status, the study combined high-throughput TCR immunosequencing, statistical association of individual TCRs with disease status, and machine learning. The aim of the study was to test whether cataloging public T cell receptors could identify signatures of past pathogen exposure. Along with the roughly 670-subject first cohort, a separate validation cohort of 120 different subjects was used.

Donors formed part of the validation cohort, which comprised 120 or so subjects and was distinct from the first cohort of 690 or so subjects. The library was produced with the immunoSEQ multiplex PCR assay. Turning to the authors' computational methods: A statistical classification framework was built to diagnose cytomegalovirus status from the catalog of TCR beta chain sequences. What TCRdb holds here is the immuneACCESS table cut down to in-frame rearrangements. Part of the clones is not present; checked against another copy, under half of the missing clones reflect an unresolved V gene, and the others are unexplained. V and J calls and clone size are given by that table; D and trimming were obtained from the DNA. The sample has 250,000 to 350,000 clones on record, roughly 90% of them singletons. The ten largest clonotypes hold 0.84% of the sample. This clone was detected once. What this receptor recognizes is not known. Base qualities are not recorded, but no much larger clone differs from it by a single base.

Paper-wide results and their limitations: In the study, some 180 TCR beta chains were listed as associated with cytomegalovirus. Across donors, most TCR sequences were observed very rarely, whereas some public TCRs were present in many individuals. All 130 or so repertoires were used to score co-occurrence in the validation cohort in a later analysis, because that analysis had no HLA typing for the cohort. In a later analysis, TCRs clustered in the first cohort were found to also tend to co-occur in the roughly 120 validation repertoires, with 90% to 95% of cluster scores above 0. In vitro tests confirmed that a few of the cytomegalovirus-associated TCR beta chains recognize cytomegalovirus antigens. The authors suggested that the approach could potentially be extended to other disease states and immunological phenotypes. In both the original and validation cohorts, the classifier was reported to diagnose cytomegalovirus status with high specificity and sensitivity.

The material sequenced was PBMCs. This receptor was identified in a woman between 18 and 30 years old in good health and CMV-seronegative.

The DNA sequence is as follows: TGTGCCAGTAGTATAGATCGGGGGGCAGGGAATCAGCCCCAGCATTTT. This yields the protein CASSIDRGAGNQPQHF. In this chain, TRBV19 is recombined with TRBJ1-5, with TRBD1 as a weak D call on 6 bases. CDR1 LNHDA and CDR2 SQIVND are derived from the germline V gene (reference sequence). From its cysteine to its phenylalanine, the CDR3 spans 16 amino acids. The entry retains the CDR3 DNA only, 48 bases that are in frame from base 1. V is cut by 0 bases and J by 4 bases, and the space between the germline ends is 13 bases.